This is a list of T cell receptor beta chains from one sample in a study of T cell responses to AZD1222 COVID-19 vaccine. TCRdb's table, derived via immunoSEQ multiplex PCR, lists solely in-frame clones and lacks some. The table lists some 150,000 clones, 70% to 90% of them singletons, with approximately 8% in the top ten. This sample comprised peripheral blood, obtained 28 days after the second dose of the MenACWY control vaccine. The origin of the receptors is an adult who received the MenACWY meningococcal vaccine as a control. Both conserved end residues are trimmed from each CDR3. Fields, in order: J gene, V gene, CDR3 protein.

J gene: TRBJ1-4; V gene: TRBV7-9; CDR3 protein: ASSLASGTTNEKLF
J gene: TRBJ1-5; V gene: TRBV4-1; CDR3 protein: ASSQDHGQNQPQH
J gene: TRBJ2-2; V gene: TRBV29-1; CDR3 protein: SVSLGTGELF
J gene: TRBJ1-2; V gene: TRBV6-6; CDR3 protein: ASTRQANYGYT
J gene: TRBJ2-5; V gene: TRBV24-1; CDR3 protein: ATSAARGDRGGAYGTQY
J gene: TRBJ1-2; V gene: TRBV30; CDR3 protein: AWSVGTGGGYGYT
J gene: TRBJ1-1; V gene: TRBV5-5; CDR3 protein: ASRNSGQNTEAF
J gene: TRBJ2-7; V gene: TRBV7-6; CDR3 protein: ASSGGTSGRETQY
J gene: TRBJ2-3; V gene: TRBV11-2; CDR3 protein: ASSLGSGTYTDTQY
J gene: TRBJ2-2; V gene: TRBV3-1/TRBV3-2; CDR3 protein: ASSPRSGLAGVTGELF
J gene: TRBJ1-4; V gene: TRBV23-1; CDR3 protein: ASSQIWADDPNEKLF
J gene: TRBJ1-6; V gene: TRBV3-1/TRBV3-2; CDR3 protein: ASSQGDYNSPLH
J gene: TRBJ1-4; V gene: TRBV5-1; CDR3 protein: ASSLSDRGVDNEKLF
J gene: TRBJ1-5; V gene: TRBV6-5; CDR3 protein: ASSYSGASQPQH
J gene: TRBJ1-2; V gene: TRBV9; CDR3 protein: ASSASAGGANNYGYT
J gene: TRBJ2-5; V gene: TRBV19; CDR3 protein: ASSRAGGPFSWTQY
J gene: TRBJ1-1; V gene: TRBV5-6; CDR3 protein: ASSALDRSNTEAF
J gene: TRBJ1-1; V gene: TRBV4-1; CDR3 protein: ASSQAGQGFIAEAF